The rows below give T cell receptor beta chains drawn from one sample of a study of blood T cell repertoires in COVID-19. Assay: immunoSEQ multiplex PCR; the TCRdb copy retains only in-frame clones and omits some. The table lists about 270,000 clones, just under 85% of them singletons. The material sequenced was peripheral blood. These receptors all stem from a woman between 50 and 59 years old with active or convalescent COVID-19. Each CDR3 is given with its conserved first and last residue. The order of the fields is D gene, clone size, J gene, V gene, CDR3 DNA, CDR3 protein. A D gene is named only where the DNA matches it firmly. Not every row has a clone size; where given, it reads once, few, many or a size class.

-,-,TRBJ2-3,TRBV11-2,TGTGCCAGCAGCTTAGACAGGGAAGTCACAGATACGCAGTATTTT,CASSLDREVTDTQYF
-,few,TRBJ2-3,TRBV5-1,TGCGCCAGCAGCTTGACAGGCCAGTCTAGCACAGATACGCAGTATTTT,CASSLTGQSSTDTQYF
TRBD2,-,TRBJ2-1,TRBV3-1/TRBV3-2,TGTGCCAGCAGCCAAGCGCGAGCGGGAGGGTCCTACAATGAGCAGTTCTTC,CASSQARAGGSYNEQFF
TRBD1,-,TRBJ2-7,TRBV11-2,TGTGCCAGCAGCAGAAACACAGGGGGACGCGGCGAGCAGTACTTC,CASSRNTGGRGEQYF
-,-,TRBJ1-2,TRBV5-1,TGCGCCAGCAGCCCAGGGGTTGATGGCTACACCTTC,CASSPGVDGYTF
-,many,TRBJ1-6,TRBV12-3/TRBV12-4,TGTGCCAGTAGTTTACCGAATTCACCCCTCCACTTT,CASSLPNSPLHF
TRBD2,-,TRBJ2-7,TRBV3-1/TRBV3-2,TGTGCCAGCAGCCAAGTGAGACTAGCGGGAGTTCAGCAGTACTTC,CASSQVRLAGVQQYF
TRBD1,-,TRBJ1-2,TRBV28,TGTGCCAGCAGTCTAGCCGGGACAGGGGGCTTTGGCTACACCTTC,CASSLAGTGGFGYTF
-,-,TRBJ1-2,TRBV28,TGTGCCAGCAGTTCCGCGTTTAGGACCGAGGGCTATGGCTACACCTTC,CASSSAFRTEGYGYTF
-,-,TRBJ1-3,TRBV6-5,TGTGCCAGCAGTTATAGCCCAGAAGTTTCTGGAAACACCATATATTTT,CASSYSPEVSGNTIYF
-,-,TRBJ2-7,TRBV6-1,TGTGCCAGCAGTGAATCTTGGTGGGGGGTGCAATCCTACGAGCAGTACTTC,CASSESWWGVQSYEQYF
TRBD1,-,TRBJ2-5,TRBV18,TGTGCCAGCTCACCAGGTGACAGGGGGAATGAAGAGACCCAGTACTTC,CASSPGDRGNEETQYF
TRBD2,few,TRBJ2-1,TRBV9,TGTGCCAGCAGCGCGACGGGCGGGAGTTTTAATGAGCAGTTCTTC,CASSATGGSFNEQFF
-,-,TRBJ2-5,TRBV2,TGTGCCAGCAGTGGTACACCGGAGACCCAGTACTTC,CASSGTPETQYF
TRBD2,-,TRBJ2-1,TRBV9,TGTGCCAGCAGCGTAGCTACTAGCGGACCTGGTGAGCAGTTCTTC,CASSVATSGPGEQFF
-,-,TRBJ1-5,TRBV5-1,TGCGCCAGCAGCTTATGGGGGGGCCCCAATCAGCCCCAGCATTTT,CASSLWGGPNQPQHF
TRBD2,-,TRBJ2-5,TRBV5-1,TGCGCCAGCAGCTTCGGACTAGCGCCAATAAGGGGGGAGACCCAGTACTTC,CASSFGLAPIRGETQYF
-,-,TRBJ1-5,TRBV7-8,TGTGCCAGCACCGGGGGATATAGCAATCAGCCCCAGCATTTT,CASTGGYSNQPQHF
TRBD2,-,TRBJ2-2,TRBV5-1,TGCGCCAGCAGCTTGGGACTAGCGGGAAGGACCGGGGAGCTGTTTTTT,CASSLGLAGRTGELFF
-,-,TRBJ1-1,TRBV13,TGTGCCAGCAGCCTCCGGGGTCGCGCTGAAGCTTTCTTT,CASSLRGRAEAFF
-,-,TRBJ1-1,TRBV27,TGTGCCAGCAGTTTATCAGGGAGGCTGGAAGCTTTCTTT,CASSLSGRLEAFF
-,once,TRBJ2-3,TRBV11-3,TGTGCCAGCAGCTTAGGGGGGGAGCTGAATACGCAGTATTTT,CASSLGGELNTQYF
-,-,TRBJ2-7,TRBV3-1/TRBV3-2,TGTGCCAGCAGCCAATATTCCAGGTCCGAGCAGTACTTC,CASSQYSRSEQYF
TRBD2,-,TRBJ2-2,TRBV6-1,TGTGCCAGCAGTGATGCCAGGGAGGGGACCGGGGAGCTGTTTTTT,CASSDAREGTGELFF
TRBD2,once,TRBJ2-1,TRBV5-1,TGCGCCAGCAGCTTGGTCCCTAGCGGGTTCCTGGAGGGCTCCTACAATGAGCAGTTCTTC,CASSLVPSGFLEGSYNEQFF
TRBD2,-,TRBJ2-7,TRBV5-6,TGTGCCAGCAGGCGGGAGGTCTACGAGCAGTACTTC,CASRREVYEQYF
-,once,TRBJ2-1,TRBV2,TGTGCCACCTCTCCTTACAATGAGCAGTTCTTC,CATSPYNEQFF
TRBD2,-,TRBJ2-3,TRBV28,TGTGCCAGCAGTTTTAGGGTGCTAGCGGGAGTGGTAGATACGCAGTATTTT,CASSFRVLAGVVDTQYF
TRBD1,-,TRBJ1-5,TRBV28,TGTGCCAGCAGTTGGGACAGGGCCCAACAGCCCCAGCATTTT,CASSWDRAQQPQHF
TRBD2,-,TRBJ2-5,TRBV6-2/TRBV6-3,TGTGCCAGCAGTTACCCACGGGGAGCGGGGATGGTACAAGAGACCCAGTACTTC,CASSYPRGAGMVQETQYF
TRBD1,-,TRBJ1-5,TRBV19,TGTGCCAGTAGACAGGGGCTGCTACTTAATCAGCCCCAGCATTTT,CASRQGLLLNQPQHF